Listed here is a single T cell receptor beta chain. The data stem from a study of response to subunit inactivated influenza vaccine. Germline CDR1 and CDR2: LNHNV and YYDKDF (reference sequence). CDR3 length: 14 residues. The V end lost 8 bases, the J end lost 2 bases, and 13 bases lay between the germline ends. TCRdb itself ran the RT-PCR reads through MiXCR, one entry per CDR3 protein. The data show 800,000 to 1,000,000 distinct CDR3 sequences, 21% seen once. This receptor was obtained from a man in his forties or fifties who received an inactivated influenza vaccine. The chain links TRBV15 to TRBJ1-3; a weak D match, TRBD1 (6 bases). Sequences were derived from PBMCs from blood, sampled around 5 days after vaccination. CDR3 loop: CATEGVETGNTIYF. The CDR3, as DNA: TGTGCCACCGAGGGGGTTGAGACTGGAAACACCATATATTTT.